This TCR beta chain is from a study of T cells in Graves' hyperthyroidism and ophthalmopathy. This clonotype was detected a few times. Researchers amplified the TCR beta CDR3 regions from RNA transcripts. Initially, a first-round RT-PCR of the TCR CDR3 employed the HTBI primer set. MiXCR, applied by TCRdb to the multiplex PCR reads, yields one record per CDR3 protein. The table has hundreds of thousands of distinct CDR3 sequences, 20% to 25% seen once; the top ten hold around two thirds. V lost 2 bases, J lost 2 bases, and 8 bases stayed unmatched. Germline CDR1 and CDR2: SGHRS and YFSETQ. This CDR3 spans 17 amino acids.

The TCR sequence derives from a man aged 25-45 years with Graves' ophthalmopathy. Sequencing was performed on blood. The chain combines TRBV5-1 with TRBJ2-7, with 12 bases matching TRBD2. The DNA of the CDR3 is TGCGCCAGCAGCTTCGGACTAGCGGGGATACTCCCCTACGAGCAGTACTTC. It specifies CASSFGLAGILPYEQYF.